Below are 21 T cell receptor beta chains sequenced from a single sample in a study of beta chain features in type 1 diabetes. As every portion of the isolated RNA was reverse transcribed, the sequencing read expressed TCRB transcripts. The assay was immunoSEQ multiplex PCR, and TCRdb's table has in-frame clones only and misses some. The table lists around 160,000 clones, roughly 53% of them singletons, with under 0.45% in the top ten. Sequences were obtained from Tregs from blood. The receptors derive from a man aged 18 to 35 in good health.

This clone appeared a few times. The J gene is TRBJ2-2, the V gene TRBV5-4; 7 bases are shared with TRBD1. The germline gives CDR1 SGHNT, CDR2 YYREEE (reference sequence). This CDR3 contains 16 residues. Trimming at V came to 4 bases and at J to 7 bases, leaving 13 bases not matched to a gene. CDR3 DNA: TGTGCCAGCAGCCTCCAGAACAGGGGCGGTATCGGGGAGCTGTTTTTT. It is translated as CASSLQNRGGIGELFF.

This clone has just a few counts. V is TRBV4-3 and J is TRBJ2-1, with a tentative D call TRBD1 (6 bases). Germline CDR1 is LGHNA and CDR2 is YSLEER. This CDR3 is built from 14 residues. Trimming took off 4 bases at V and 3 bases at J, with 10 bases between the two ends. This CDR3 reads CASSRDTYYNEQFF. In DNA form, the CDR3 reads TGCGCCAGCAGCCGGGACACCTACTACAATGAGCAGTTCTTC.

In its sample, this clone was seen a few times. This chain's CDR3 is CASSPRTGRMGQFF. The CDR3, as DNA: TGTGCCAGCAGCCCCCGGACAGGGCGGATGGGGCAGTTCTTC. The V gene is TRBV11-2, the J gene TRBJ2-1; 8 nucleotides match TRBD1. The junction had 12 bases not matched to a gene; V was cut back by 5 bases and J by 12 bases. This CDR3 spans 14 amino acids. The V gene's germline CDR1 is SGHAT and CDR2 FQNNGV.

The chain combines TRBV18 with TRBJ2-7; no clear D gene. The length of the CDR3 is 13 residues. Deletions cut 2 bases from V and 3 bases from J, with 8 bases between. Germline assignment: CDR1 KGHSH and CDR2 LQKENI. CDR3 DNA: TGTGCCAGCTCACCATGTGTTCGCTACGAGCAGTACTTC. Protein product: CASSPCVRYEQYF.

This clone was observed a handful of times. The rearrangement joins TRBV5-1 to TRBJ2-1; 9 bases agree with TRBD2. The germline V gene has CDR1 SGHRS and CDR2 YFSETQ. This CDR3 comprises 16 residues. The V segment lost 0 bases and the J segment 7 bases; nucleotides outside the gene matches: 8. The CDR3 nucleotides are TGCGCCAGCAGCTTGGCGCGCGGGGGGGCCTTGAATGAGCAGTTCTTC. The encoded protein is CASSLARGGALNEQFF.

The chain combines TRBV29-1 with TRBJ2-7; the D is unclear. CDR1 is SQVTM and CDR2 is ANQGSEA in the germline V gene. Trimming shortened V by 5 bases and J by 5 bases, and 13 bases separated the two germline ends. There are 12 residues in the CDR3. CDR3 amino acids: CSVSSYSHEQYF. CDR3 DNA sequence: TGCAGCGTTTCTAGTTATTCCCACGAGCAGTACTTC.

This clone has just a few counts. The rearrangement uses TRBV7-9 and TRBJ2-1; tentative D call: TRBD1 (6 bases). Per germline, CDR1 SEHNR and CDR2 FQNEAQ (reference sequence). The CDR3 has 15 residues. V was clipped by 6 bases and J by 7 bases, with 19 bases between them. CDR3 region: CASRPFGQGWNEQFF. The CDR3, as DNA: TGTGCCAGCAGACCATTCGGGCAGGGGTGGAATGAGCAGTTCTTC.

This chain uses TRBV28 with TRBJ2-7, with 9 bases aligning to TRBD2. CDR1 MDHEN and CDR2 SYDVKM come from the germline V gene. V lost 1 base and J lost 5; bases outside the gene matches: 18. The CDR3 covers 19 residues. CDR3 amino acids: CASSLFGIVGSSGGDEQYF. The CDR3 region has the DNA TGTGCCAGCAGTTTATTTGGGATCGTGGGGAGTAGCGGGGGCGACGAGCAGTACTTC.

Comment on this clone: An end of the junction does not agree with germline; a read error may underlie this. The chain joins TRBV15 to TRBJ2-2, with 7 bases matching TRBD1. This CDR3 contains 16 residues. The germline V gene encodes CDR1 LNHNV and CDR2 YYDKDF (reference sequence). CDR3 loop: CATSVGGQPNTGEPFF. The CDR3 DNA reads as TGTGCCACCAGCGTAGGGGGACAGCCGAACACCGGGGAGCCGTTTTTT.

The chain links TRBV5-4 to TRBJ2-5, with 9 bases that match TRBD2. With V trimmed by 4 bases and J by 5 bases, 18 bases remained unmatched. Germline CDR1 SGHNT, CDR2 YYREEE (reference sequence). The CDR3 extends over 18 amino acids. CDR3 DNA: TGTGCCAGCAGCGGTCGACAGGCGGGATGGAGCGGGGGGGAGACCCAGTACTTC. This sequence encodes CASSGRQAGWSGGETQYF.

This clone was detected only once. The chain combines TRBV11-2 with TRBJ2-5; D possibly corresponds to TRBD2 (6 bases). The DNA end favors TRBJ2-7, so the J call may be wrong. The CDR3 length is 13 residues. In germline, CDR1 is SGHAT, CDR2 FQNNGV. The CDR3 nucleotides read TGTGCCAGCCGGCGGGACCGAGCCTACGAGCAGTACTTC. It encodes CASRRDRAYEQYF.

This clone has a handful of counts. The chain carries TRBV5-1 and TRBJ2-7, with a weak D call TRBD2 (5 bases). CDR1 SGHRS and CDR2 YFSETQ come from the germline V gene. CDR3 length: 15 amino acids. V was pared by 2 bases and J by 0 bases, with 12 bases between. The CDR3 DNA sequence: TGCGCCAGCAGCTTAGCGGTTCCTAGCTCCTACGAGCAGTACTTC. It specifies CASSLAVPSSYEQYF.

This clone has only a few counts. The rearrangement uses TRBV18 and TRBJ1-5, with D unclear. The CDR3 runs 14 residues. Deletions cut 2 bases from V and 5 bases from J, with 10 bases between. Germline V gives CDR1 KGHSH, CDR2 LQKENI. The CDR3 spells CASSPLPDHQPQHF. The CDR3 bases are TGTGCCAGCTCACCATTGCCAGATCATCAGCCCCAGCATTTT.

A remark on this clone: One end of the junction is discordant with germline, which a read error may explain. In the same sample, other DNA sequences code for this CDR3. The chain carries TRBV7-9 and TRBJ1-4; D remains ambiguous. Germline V gene lookup returns CDR1 SEHNR and CDR2 FQNEAQ (reference sequence). This CDR3 is built from 16 residues. CDR3 loop: CASSLALRGGYEKLFF. CDR3 nucleotide sequence: TGTGCCAGCAGCTTAGCGCTCCGGGGAGGTTATGAAAAACTATTTTTT.

The chain has TRBV5-1 and TRBJ2-3; 8 bases map to TRBD2. CDR1 is SGHRS, CDR2 YFSETQ, per germline. The CDR3 extends over 14 amino acids. V lost 4 bases, J lost 2 bases, and 3 bases stayed unmatched. The CDR3 is CASSPGLVTDTQYF. The CDR3 region has the DNA TGCGCCAGCAGCCCGGGACTAGTCACAGATACGCAGTATTTT.

This clone was seen a single time. The chain couples TRBV10-3 to TRBJ2-2, with D possibly TRBD1 on 6 matching bases. The CDR3 runs 15 residues. The germline gives CDR1 ENHRY, CDR2 SYGVKD. Trimming stripped 8 bases from V and 2 bases from J, with 15 bases between. CDR3 nucleotides: TGTGCCATCGGGGTGTGGGGGCCCAACACCGGGGAGCTGTTTTTT. Translated: CAIGVWGPNTGELFF.

J is TRBJ2-5 and V is TRBV28; D gene ambiguous. V lost 5 bases, J lost 5 bases, and 9 bases lay in between. CDR1 is MDHEN, CDR2 SYDVKM, per germline. The CDR3 has 12 residues. The CDR3 bases are TGTGCCAGCAGTCCGTACTTGGAGACCCAGTACTTC. Protein sequence: CASSPYLETQYF.

The V call is TRBV7-9, the J call TRBJ1-5; 10 bases agree with TRBD1. Trimming took 5 bases from V and 9 from J; bases not matched to a gene: 13. The germline V gene encodes CDR1 SEHNR and CDR2 FQNEAQ (reference sequence). The CDR3 has 16 residues. CDR3 sequence reads: CASSRTGTGALPPQHF. As DNA, the CDR3 is TGTGCCAGCAGCAGAACCGGGACAGGGGCCCTACCGCCCCAGCATTTT.

The rearrangement links TRBV4-3 to TRBJ1-2, with a weak D call TRBD1 (5 bases). Germline V gene data show CDR1 as LGHNA and CDR2 as YSLEER. The CDR3 contains 15 residues. Trimming cost V 1 base and J 3 bases, with 12 bases left between them. This CDR3 reads CASSQGRGGDYGYTF. The CDR3 coding sequence is TGCGCCAGCAGCCAAGGGCGTGGGGGGGACTATGGCTACACCTTC.

The table lists this clone with a few counts. The chain joins TRBV30 to TRBJ1-4, with a possible D match to TRBD1 (5 bases). Looked up from germline, CDR1 is GTSNPN and CDR2 is SVGIG (reference sequence). The CDR3 consists of 14 residues. V lost 2 bases to trimming and J lost 8 bases, with 15 bases between them. The CDR3 nucleotides read TGTGCCTGGAGTCCAACGGGGGTAGGAGAAAAACTGTTTTTT. Amino acids: CAWSPTGVGEKLFF.

A few counts support this clone. The chain has TRBV19 and TRBJ2-7; 8 bases map to TRBD2. Germline V gives CDR1 LNHDA, CDR2 SQIVND (reference sequence). Trimming cost V 5 bases and J 2 bases; bases outside gene matches: 2. The CDR3 is made up of 13 amino acids. Written as DNA, the CDR3 is TGTGCCAGTAGTCCCGGGGGGGCCTACGAGCAGTACTTC. Translated, it gives CASSPGGAYEQYF.